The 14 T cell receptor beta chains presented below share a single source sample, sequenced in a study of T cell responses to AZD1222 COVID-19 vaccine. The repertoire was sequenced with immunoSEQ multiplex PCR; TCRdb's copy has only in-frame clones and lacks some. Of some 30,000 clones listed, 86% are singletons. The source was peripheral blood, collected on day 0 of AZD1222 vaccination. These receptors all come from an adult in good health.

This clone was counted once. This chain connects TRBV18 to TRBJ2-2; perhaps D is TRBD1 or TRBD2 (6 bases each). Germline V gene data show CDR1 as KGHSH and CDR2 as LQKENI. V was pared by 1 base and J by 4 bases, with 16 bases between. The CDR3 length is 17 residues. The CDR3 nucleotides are TGTGCCAGCTCACCACGACGGGGGCAGGGAATCACCGGGGAGCTGTTTTTT. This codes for CASSPRRGQGITGELFF.

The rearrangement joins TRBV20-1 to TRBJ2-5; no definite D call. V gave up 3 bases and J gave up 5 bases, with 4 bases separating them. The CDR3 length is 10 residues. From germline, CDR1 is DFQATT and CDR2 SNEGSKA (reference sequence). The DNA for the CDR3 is TGCAGTGCTAGCGTGGAGACCCAGTACTTC. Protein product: CSASVETQYF.

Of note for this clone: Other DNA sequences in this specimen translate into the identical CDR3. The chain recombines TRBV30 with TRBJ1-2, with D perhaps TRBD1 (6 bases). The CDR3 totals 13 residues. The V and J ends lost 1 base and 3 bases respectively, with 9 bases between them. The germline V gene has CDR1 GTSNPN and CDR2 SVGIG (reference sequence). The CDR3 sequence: CAWSADRHYGYTF. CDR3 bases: TGTGCCTGGAGTGCTGACAGGCACTATGGCTACACCTTC. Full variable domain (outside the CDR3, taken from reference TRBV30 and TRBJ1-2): SQTIHQWPATLVQPVGSPLSLECTVEGTSNPNLYWYRQAAGRGLQLLFYSVGIGQISSEVPQNLSASRPQDRQFILSSKKLLLSDSGFYLCAWSADRHYGYTFGSGTRLTVV.

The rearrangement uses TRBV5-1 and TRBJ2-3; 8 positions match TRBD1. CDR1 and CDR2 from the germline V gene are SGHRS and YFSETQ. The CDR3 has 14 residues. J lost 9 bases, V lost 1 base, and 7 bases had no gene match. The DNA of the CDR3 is TGCGCCAGCAGCTTGATGGACAGGGTGGACACGCAGTATTTT. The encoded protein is CASSLMDRVDTQYF. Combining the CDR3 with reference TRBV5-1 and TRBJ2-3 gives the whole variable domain KAGVTQTPRYLIKTRGQQVTLSCSPISGHRSVSWYQQTPGQGLQFLFEYFSETQRNKGNFPGRFSGRQFSNSRSEMNVSTLELGDSALYLCASSLMDRVDTQYFGPGTRLTVL.

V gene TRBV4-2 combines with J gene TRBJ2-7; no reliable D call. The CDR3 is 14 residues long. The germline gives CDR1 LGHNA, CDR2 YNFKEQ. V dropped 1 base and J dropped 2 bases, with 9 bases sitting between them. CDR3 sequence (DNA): TGTGCCAGCAGCCAAGGCCCCATAGCCTACGAGCAGTACTTC. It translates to CASSQGPIAYEQYF.

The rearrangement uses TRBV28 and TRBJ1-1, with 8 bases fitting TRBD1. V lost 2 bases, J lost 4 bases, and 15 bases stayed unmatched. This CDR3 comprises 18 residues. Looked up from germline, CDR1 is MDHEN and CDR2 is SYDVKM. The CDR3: CASSLDLDREAAGTEAFF. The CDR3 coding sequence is TGTGCCAGCAGTTTAGACCTGGACAGGGAAGCAGCGGGCACTGAAGCTTTCTTT.

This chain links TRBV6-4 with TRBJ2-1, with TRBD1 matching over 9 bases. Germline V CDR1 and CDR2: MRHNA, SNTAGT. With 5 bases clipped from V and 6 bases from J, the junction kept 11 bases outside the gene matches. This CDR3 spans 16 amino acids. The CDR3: CASSPGTGFEGNEQFF. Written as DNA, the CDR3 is TGTGCCAGCAGTCCCGGGACAGGGTTCGAGGGCAATGAGCAGTTCTTC.

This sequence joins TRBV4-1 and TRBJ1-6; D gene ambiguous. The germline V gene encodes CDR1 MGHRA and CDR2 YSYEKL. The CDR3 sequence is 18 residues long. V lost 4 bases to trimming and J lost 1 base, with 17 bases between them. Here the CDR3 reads CASSPGDREMSYNSPLHF. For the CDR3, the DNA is TGCGCCAGCAGCCCTGGTGATAGGGAAATGTCCTATAATTCACCCCTCCACTTT.

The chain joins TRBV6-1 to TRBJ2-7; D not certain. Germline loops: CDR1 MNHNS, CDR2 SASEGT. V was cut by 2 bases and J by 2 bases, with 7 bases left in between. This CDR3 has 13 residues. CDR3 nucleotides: TGTGCCAGCAGTGAATCTTTTGCCTACGAGCAGTACTTC. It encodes CASSESFAYEQYF.

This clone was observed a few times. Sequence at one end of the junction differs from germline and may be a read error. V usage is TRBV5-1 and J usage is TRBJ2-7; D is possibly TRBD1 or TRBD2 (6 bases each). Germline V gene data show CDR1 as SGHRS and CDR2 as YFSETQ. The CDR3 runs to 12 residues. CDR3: CASSAGHAERHF. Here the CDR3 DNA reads TGCGCCAGCAGCGCGGGACATGCGGAGCGACACTTC.

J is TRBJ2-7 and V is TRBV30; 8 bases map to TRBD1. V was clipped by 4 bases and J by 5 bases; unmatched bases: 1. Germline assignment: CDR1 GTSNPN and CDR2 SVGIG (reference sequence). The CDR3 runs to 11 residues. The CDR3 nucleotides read TGTGCCTGGATGGACAGGGACGAGCAGTACTTC. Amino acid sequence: CAWMDRDEQYF.

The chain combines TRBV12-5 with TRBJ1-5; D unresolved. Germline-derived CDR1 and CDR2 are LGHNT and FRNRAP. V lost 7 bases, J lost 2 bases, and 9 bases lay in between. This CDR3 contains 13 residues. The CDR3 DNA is TGTGCTAGTGCCCGGGAACGCAATCAGCCCCAGCATTTT. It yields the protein CASARERNQPQHF. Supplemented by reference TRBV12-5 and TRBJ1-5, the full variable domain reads DARVTQTPRHKVTEMGQEVTMRCQPILGHNTVFWYRQTMMQGLELLAYFRNRAPLDDSGMPKDRFSAEMPDATLATLKIQPSEPRDSAVYFCASARERNQPQHFGDGTRLSIL.

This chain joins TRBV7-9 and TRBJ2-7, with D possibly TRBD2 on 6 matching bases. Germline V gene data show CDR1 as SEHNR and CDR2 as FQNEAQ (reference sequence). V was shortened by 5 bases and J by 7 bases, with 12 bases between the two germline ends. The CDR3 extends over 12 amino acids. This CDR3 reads CASSLSGPEQYF. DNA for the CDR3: TGTGCCAGCAGCCTCAGCGGGCCGGAGCAGTACTTC.

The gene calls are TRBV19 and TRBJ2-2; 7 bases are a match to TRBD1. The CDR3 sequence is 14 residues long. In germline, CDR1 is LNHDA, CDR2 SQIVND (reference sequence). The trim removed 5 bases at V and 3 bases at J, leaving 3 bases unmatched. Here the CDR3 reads CASSPGQYTGELFF. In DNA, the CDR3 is TGTGCCAGTAGTCCGGGACAGTACACCGGGGAGCTGTTTTTT.